The clone carrying this T cell receptor beta chain appeared a single time. Its antigen is unidentified. This specimen comes from a study of beta chain features in type 1 diabetes. The germline V gene has CDR1 SGHRS and CDR2 YFSETQ. V shed 0 bases and J shed 1 base, with 11 bases lying between them. This CDR3 has 16 amino acids. Whole-study findings and limits: Although PCR might favor shorter templates, it would do so equally in patients and controls.

The authors reverse transcribed all of the isolated RNA, so sequencing captured expressed TCRB transcripts. TCRdb's table, derived via immunoSEQ multiplex PCR, lists solely in-frame clones and lacks some. There are fewer than 900,000 clones in the sample; roughly 17% occur only once, and around 0.02% lies in the top ten. The TCR sequence derives from a woman in her late teens or twenties in good health. This chain uses TRBV5-1 with TRBJ2-4; tentatively, D is TRBD2 (5 bases). Sequences were obtained from naive CD4+ T cells from blood. The CDR3 bases are TGCGCCAGCAGCTTGGTAGGTCCGGGGGCCAAAAACATTCAGTACTTC. Translation: CASSLVGPGAKNIQYF.